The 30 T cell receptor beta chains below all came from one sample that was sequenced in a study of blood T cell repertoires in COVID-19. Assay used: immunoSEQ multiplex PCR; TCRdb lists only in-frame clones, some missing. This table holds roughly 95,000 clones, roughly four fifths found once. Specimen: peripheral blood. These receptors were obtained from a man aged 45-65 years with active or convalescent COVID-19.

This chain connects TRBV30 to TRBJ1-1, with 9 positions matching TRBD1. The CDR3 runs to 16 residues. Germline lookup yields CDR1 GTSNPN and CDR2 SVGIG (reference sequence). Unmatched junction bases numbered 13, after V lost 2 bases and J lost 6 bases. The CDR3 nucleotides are TGTGCCTGGAGTACCCGGACAGGGGCCCCCCGGGCTGAAGCTTTCTTT. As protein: CAWSTRTGAPRAEAFF.

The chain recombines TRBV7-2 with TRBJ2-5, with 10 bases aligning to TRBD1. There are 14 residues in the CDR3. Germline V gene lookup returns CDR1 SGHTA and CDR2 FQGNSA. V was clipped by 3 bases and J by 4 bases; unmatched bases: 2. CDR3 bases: TGTGCCAGCAGCTTGACAGGGGGCGCAGAGACCCAGTACTTC. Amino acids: CASSLTGGAETQYF. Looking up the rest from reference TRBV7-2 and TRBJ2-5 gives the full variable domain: GAGVSQSPSNKVTEKGKDVELRCDPISGHTALYWYRQSLGQGLEFLIYFQGNSAPDKSGLPSDRFSAERTGGSVSTLTIQRTQQEDSAVYLCASSLTGGAETQYFGPGTRLLVL.

CDR3: CATKPPTGTSGADTQYF. The CDR3 DNA reads as TGTGCCACCAAACCCCCCACCGGGACTAGCGGGGCAGATACGCAGTATTTT. The V and J genes are TRBV24-1 and TRBJ2-3; 13 bases align to TRBD2. J lost 4 bases, V lost 8 bases, and 11 bases had no gene match. The CDR3 is 17 residues long. Germline CDR1 KGHDR, CDR2 SFDVKD.

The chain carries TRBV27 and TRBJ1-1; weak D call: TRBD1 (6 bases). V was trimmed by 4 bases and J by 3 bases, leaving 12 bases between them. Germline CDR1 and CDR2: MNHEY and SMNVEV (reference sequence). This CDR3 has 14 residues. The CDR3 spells CASSSGTKYTEAFF. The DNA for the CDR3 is TGTGCCAGCAGTTCCGGGACAAAATACACTGAAGCTTTCTTT.

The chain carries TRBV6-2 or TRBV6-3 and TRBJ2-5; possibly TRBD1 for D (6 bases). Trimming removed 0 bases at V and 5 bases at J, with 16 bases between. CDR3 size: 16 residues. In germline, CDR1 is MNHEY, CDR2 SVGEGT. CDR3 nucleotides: TGTGCCAGCAGTTACTCGAATAGGGCAGGGGCCGAGACCCAGTACTTC. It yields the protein CASSYSNRAGAETQYF.

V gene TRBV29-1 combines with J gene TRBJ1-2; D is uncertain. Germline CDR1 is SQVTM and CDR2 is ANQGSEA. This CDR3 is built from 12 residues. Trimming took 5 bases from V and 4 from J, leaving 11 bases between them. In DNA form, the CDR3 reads TGCAGCGTTTACTCGAATCTCTATGGCTACACCTTC. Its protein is CSVYSNLYGYTF.

CDR3 residues: CASSDSGQGHQPQHF. In DNA form, the CDR3 reads TGTGCCAGCAGTGATTCGGGACAGGGTCATCAGCCCCAGCATTTT. This rearrangement joins TRBV6-1 to TRBJ1-5; 9 bases fit TRBD1. Germline V CDR1 and CDR2: MNHNS, SASEGT. The V segment lost 3 bases and the J segment 5 bases; nucleotides outside the gene matches: 5. This CDR3 has 15 amino acids.

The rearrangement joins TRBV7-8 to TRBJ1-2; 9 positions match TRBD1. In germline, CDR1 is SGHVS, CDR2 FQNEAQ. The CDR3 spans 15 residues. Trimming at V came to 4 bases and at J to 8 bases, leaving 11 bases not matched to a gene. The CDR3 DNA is TGTGCCAGCAGCTCGGGACAGGGAGGATGGAGGGGCTACACCTTC. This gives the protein CASSSGQGGWRGYTF.

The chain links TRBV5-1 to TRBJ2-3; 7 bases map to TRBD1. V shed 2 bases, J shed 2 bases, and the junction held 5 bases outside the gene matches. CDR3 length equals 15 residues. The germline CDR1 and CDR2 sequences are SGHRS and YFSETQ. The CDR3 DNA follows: TGCGCCAGCAGCTTCAGGGGGTTCCTCACAGATACGCAGTATTTT. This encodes CASSFRGFLTDTQYF.

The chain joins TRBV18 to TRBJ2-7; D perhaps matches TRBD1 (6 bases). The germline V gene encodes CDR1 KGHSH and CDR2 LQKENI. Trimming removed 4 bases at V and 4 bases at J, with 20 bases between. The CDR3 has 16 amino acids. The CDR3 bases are TGTGCCAGCTCACAAAAACCGACAGGCAACCTTTACGAGCAGTACGTC. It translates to CASSQKPTGNLYEQYV.

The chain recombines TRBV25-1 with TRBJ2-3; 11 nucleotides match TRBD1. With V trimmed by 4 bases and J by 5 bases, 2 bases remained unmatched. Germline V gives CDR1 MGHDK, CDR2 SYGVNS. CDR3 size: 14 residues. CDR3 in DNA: TGTGCCAGCAGTGGGACAGGGGGCCTAGATACGCAGTATTTT. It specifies CASSGTGGLDTQYF.

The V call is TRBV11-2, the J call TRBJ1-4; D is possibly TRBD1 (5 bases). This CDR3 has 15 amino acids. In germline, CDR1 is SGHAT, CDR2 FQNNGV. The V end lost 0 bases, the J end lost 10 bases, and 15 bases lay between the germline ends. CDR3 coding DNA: TGTGCCAGCAGCTTAGATCTTGATCCCGGGGGAAAACTGTTTTTT. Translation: CASSLDLDPGGKLFF.

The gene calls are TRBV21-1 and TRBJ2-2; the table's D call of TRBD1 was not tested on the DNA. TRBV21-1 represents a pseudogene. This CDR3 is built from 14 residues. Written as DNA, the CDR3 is TGTGCCAGCAGCAATAGGGGCTTGGGCGGGGAGCTGTTTTTT. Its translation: CASSNRGLGGELFF.

The CDR3 region is CASSLFLNTGELFF. The DNA of the CDR3 is TGTGCCAGCAGTTTATTCTTGAACACCGGGGAGCTGTTTTTT. The V call is TRBV28, the J call TRBJ2-2; D ambiguous. This CDR3 spans 14 amino acids. V was clipped by 1 base and J by 1 base, with 4 bases between them. Germline CDR1 MDHEN, CDR2 SYDVKM.

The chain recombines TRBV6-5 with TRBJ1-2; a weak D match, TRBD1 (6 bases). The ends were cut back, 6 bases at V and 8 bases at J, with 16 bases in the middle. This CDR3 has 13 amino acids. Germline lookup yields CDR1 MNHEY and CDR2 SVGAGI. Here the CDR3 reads CASSPTYRDGYTF. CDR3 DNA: TGTGCCAGCAGCCCGACGTACAGGGACGGCTACACCTTC.

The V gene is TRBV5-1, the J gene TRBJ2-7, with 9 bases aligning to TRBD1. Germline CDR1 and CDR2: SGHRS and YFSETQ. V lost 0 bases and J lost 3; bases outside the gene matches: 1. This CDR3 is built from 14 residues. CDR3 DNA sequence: TGCGCCAGCAGCTTGGCGGGACAGGGCTACGAGCAGTACGTC. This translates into CASSLAGQGYEQYV.

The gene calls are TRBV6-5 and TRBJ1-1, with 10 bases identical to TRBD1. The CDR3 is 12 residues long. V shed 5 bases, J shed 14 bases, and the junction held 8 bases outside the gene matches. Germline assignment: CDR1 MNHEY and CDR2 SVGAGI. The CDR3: CASSPGTGASFF. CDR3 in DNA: TGTGCCAGCAGTCCCGGGACAGGGGCAAGCTTCTTT.

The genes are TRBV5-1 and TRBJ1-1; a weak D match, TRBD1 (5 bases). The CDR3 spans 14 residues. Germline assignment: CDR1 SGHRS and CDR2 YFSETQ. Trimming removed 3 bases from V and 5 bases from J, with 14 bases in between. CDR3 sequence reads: CASSSRQGGTEAFF. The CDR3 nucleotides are TGCGCCAGCAGCTCCCGGCAGGGAGGAACTGAAGCTTTCTTT.

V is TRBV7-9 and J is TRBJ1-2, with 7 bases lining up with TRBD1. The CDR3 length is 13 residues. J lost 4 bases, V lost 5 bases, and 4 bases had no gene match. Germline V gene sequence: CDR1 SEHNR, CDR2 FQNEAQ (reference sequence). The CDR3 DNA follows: TGTGCCAGCAGCACAGGGGTCACCTATGGCTACACCTTC. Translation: CASSTGVTYGYTF.

CDR3 nucleotides: TGTGCCAGCACCCTGAGGGCCCCAAAGGGGGCTGGCTACACCTTC. Its translation: CASTLRAPKGAGYTF. The V gene is TRBV6-5, the J gene TRBJ1-2, with 7 bases lining up with TRBD1. Germline V CDR1 and CDR2: MNHEY, SVGAGI. The CDR3 is 15 amino acids. With 7 bases clipped from V and 7 bases from J, the junction kept 15 bases outside the gene matches.

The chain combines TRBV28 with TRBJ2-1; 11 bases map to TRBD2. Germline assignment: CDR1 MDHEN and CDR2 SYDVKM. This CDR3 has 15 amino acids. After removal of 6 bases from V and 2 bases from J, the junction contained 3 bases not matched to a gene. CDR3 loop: CASRNSGGAYNEQFF. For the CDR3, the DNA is TGTGCCAGCAGAAATAGCGGGGGGGCCTACAATGAGCAGTTCTTC.

The DNA of the CDR3 is TGTGCCAGCAGCCAAGCGAGCGGGGGGGCGCAAGAGACCCAGTACTTC. It specifies CASSQASGGAQETQYF. J is TRBJ2-5 and V is TRBV3-1 (or the pseudogene TRBV3-2); 10 bases line up with TRBD2. This CDR3 is 16 amino acids long. V shed 1 base and J 2 bases; nucleotides not matched to a gene: 4. Germline CDR1 is LGHDT and CDR2 is YNNKEL (reference sequence).

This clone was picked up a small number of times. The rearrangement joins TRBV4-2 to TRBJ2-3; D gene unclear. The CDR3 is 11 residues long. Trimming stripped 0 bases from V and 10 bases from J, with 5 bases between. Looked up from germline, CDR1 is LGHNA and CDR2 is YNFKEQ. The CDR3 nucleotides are TGTGCCAGCAGCCAAGATCGGGCGCAGTATTTT. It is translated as CASSQDRAQYF.

The CDR3 spells CASSGTGSEYGYTF. The CDR3 DNA sequence: TGTGCCAGTAGCGGGACAGGGTCTGAATATGGCTACACCTTC. J is TRBJ1-2 and V is TRBV19; 9 positions agree with TRBD1. CDR1 is LNHDA, CDR2 SQIVND, per germline (reference sequence). J gave up 5 bases and V 6 bases, and 7 bases lay outside the gene matches. The CDR3 sequence is 14 residues long. The full variable domain, its missing parts supplied by reference TRBV19 and TRBJ1-2, is DGGITQSPKYLFRKEGQNVTLSCEQNLNHDAMYWYRQDPGQGLRLIYYSQIVNDFQKGDIAEGYSVSREKKESFPLTVTSAQKNPTAFYLCASSGTGSEYGYTFGSGTRLTVV.

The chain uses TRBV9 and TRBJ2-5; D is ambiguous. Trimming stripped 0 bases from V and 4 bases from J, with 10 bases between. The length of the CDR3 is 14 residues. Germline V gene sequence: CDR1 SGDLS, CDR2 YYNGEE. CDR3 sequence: CASSVGNSGETQYF. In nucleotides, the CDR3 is TGTGCCAGCAGCGTAGGTAATAGTGGAGAGACCCAGTACTTC.

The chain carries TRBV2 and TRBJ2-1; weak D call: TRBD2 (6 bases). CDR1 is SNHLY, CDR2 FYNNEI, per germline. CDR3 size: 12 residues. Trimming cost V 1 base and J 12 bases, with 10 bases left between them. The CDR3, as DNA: TGTGCCAGCAGTGAAGGCCCCGGGGGGCAGTTCTTC. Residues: CASSEGPGGQFF.

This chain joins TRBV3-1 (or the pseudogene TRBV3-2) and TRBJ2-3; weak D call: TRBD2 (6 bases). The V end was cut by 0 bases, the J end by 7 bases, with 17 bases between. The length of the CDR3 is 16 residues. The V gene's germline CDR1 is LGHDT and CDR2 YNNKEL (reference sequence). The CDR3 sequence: CASSQDGEAGRYTQYF. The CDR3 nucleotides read TGTGCCAGCAGCCAAGACGGCGAGGCGGGGCGTTATACGCAGTATTTT.

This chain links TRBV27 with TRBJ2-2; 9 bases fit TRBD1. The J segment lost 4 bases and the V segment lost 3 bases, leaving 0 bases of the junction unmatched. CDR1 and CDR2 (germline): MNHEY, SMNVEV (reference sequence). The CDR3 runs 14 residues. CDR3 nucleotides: TGTGCCAGCAGTTTGACAGGGGGCACCGGGGAGCTGTTTTTT. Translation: CASSLTGGTGELFF.

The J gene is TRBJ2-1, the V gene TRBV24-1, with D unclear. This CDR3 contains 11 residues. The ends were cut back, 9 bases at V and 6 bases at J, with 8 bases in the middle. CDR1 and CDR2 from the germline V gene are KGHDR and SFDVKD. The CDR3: CATEFGNEQFF. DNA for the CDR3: TGTGCCACCGAGTTTGGCAATGAGCAGTTCTTC.

Here the CDR3 reads CASSLGQGSFEAFF. CDR3 DNA sequence: TGCGCCAGCAGCCTAGGACAGGGTAGTTTTGAAGCTTTCTTT. This sequence joins TRBV5-1 and TRBJ1-1, with 8 bases aligning to TRBD1. V was pared by 4 bases and J by 7 bases, with 9 bases of the junction left unmatched. Germline-derived CDR1 and CDR2 are SGHRS and YFSETQ. The CDR3 has 14 residues.